These 27 T cell receptor beta chains came from one sample sequenced in a study of post-analysis software for immune sequencing data (dated by TCRdb to 2013 to 2016). No antigens are known for them. The study at large found these results: Four to six TRBV segments, including TRBV5-6, TRBV5-1 and TRBV20-1, were significantly more frequent in patients than controls.

The protocol used for the library was PCR. Sequencing used an Illumina HiSeq 2500. Unique molecular identifiers were incorporated into TCR beta cDNA libraries to reduce PCR and sequencing biases. Starting from the raw public reads, TCRdb applied fastp trimming at Q25, assembled clones with MiXCR and retained in-frame beta chains. Each entry is one CDR3 protein sequence, shown with its most common DNA and genes. The sample data list about 540,000 distinct CDR3 sequences, and 34% of these were observed just once. Clones ranked in the top ten supply under 7% of the sample. Sequenced input: blood. The receptors shown here come from a girl under 18 with multiple sclerosis.

V gene TRBV24-1 combines with J gene TRBJ2-5; D is uncertain. The CDR3 is made up of 11 amino acids. V lost 10 bases and J 4 bases, leaving 9 bases between the germline ends. The V gene's germline CDR1 is KGHDR and CDR2 SFDVKD. The CDR3 loop is CATSTGETQYF. The CDR3 DNA is TGTGCCACTAGCACCGGAGAGACCCAGTACTTC.

The gene calls are TRBV5-4 and TRBJ1-5; 10 bases map to TRBD1. This CDR3 comprises 15 residues. Trimming at V came to 1 base and at J to 7 bases, leaving 5 bases not matched to a gene. The germline V gene encodes CDR1 SGHNT and CDR2 YYREEE (reference sequence). CDR3 amino acids: CASSLHGQGVQPQHF. CDR3 sequence (DNA): TGTGCCAGCAGCTTGCACGGACAGGGGGTGCAGCCCCAGCATTTT.

CDR3 sequence: CASSARTAYGYTF. The CDR3 coding sequence is TGTGCCAGCAGCGCCCGGACAGCTTATGGCTACACCTTC. The chain recombines TRBV9 with TRBJ1-2, with D possibly being TRBD1 (6 bases). This CDR3 is 13 amino acids long. Germline values: CDR1 SGDLS, CDR2 YYNGEE. V dropped 3 bases and J dropped 5 bases, with 11 bases sitting between them.

This clonotype was seen ten or more times. V and J are TRBV6-5 and TRBJ2-7, with unresolved D. This CDR3 is built from 13 residues. Germline-derived CDR1 and CDR2 are MNHEY and SVGAGI. V lost 6 bases, J lost 5 bases, and 14 bases lay in between. The CDR3 DNA follows: TGTGCCAGCAGCCGAGGTACAGAAGACGAGCAGTACTTC. Amino acids: CASSRGTEDEQYF.

The chain carries TRBV20-1 and TRBJ1-5, with 7 bases aligning to TRBD1. CDR3 length: 14 amino acids. Germline V CDR1 and CDR2: DFQATT, SNEGSKA (reference sequence). Trimming removed 3 bases from V and 1 base from J; junction bases left unmatched: 3. CDR3 region: CSASVGQSNQPQHF. Here the CDR3 DNA reads TGCAGTGCTAGCGTGGGACAGAGCAATCAGCCCCAGCATTTT.

The chain joins TRBV10-3 to TRBJ2-2, with D possibly being TRBD1 (5 bases). The germline V gene encodes CDR1 ENHRY and CDR2 SYGVKD. The CDR3 sequence is 14 residues long. Trimming took off 3 bases at V and 4 bases at J, with 9 bases between the two ends. The CDR3 spells CAISESGITGELFF. CDR3 bases: TGTGCCATCAGTGAATCAGGGATCACCGGGGAGCTGTTTTTT.

About this clonotype: A much larger clone lies a single base off, so this may be a read error. The chain links TRBV4-1 to TRBJ2-1; no definite D call. Germline CDR1 reads MGHRA; CDR2 reads YSYEKL. The CDR3 is 17 residues long. The CDR3 region is CASNQVDMGQVNHEQFF. The CDR3 DNA sequence: TGCGCCAGCAACCAAGTAGACATGGGCCAGGTCAACCATGAGCAGTTCTTC.

This clonotype showed up just a few times. CDR3 bases: TGTGCCAGCAGCTTAGCGATGGCAGGGTCGGATGAAAAACTGTTTTTT. Translated, it gives CASSLAMAGSDEKLFF. The rearrangement uses TRBV7-9 and TRBJ1-4; D is perhaps TRBD1 (5 bases). The CDR3 is 16 residues long. Germline loops: CDR1 SEHNR, CDR2 FQNEAQ (reference sequence). The V end was cut by 0 bases, the J end by 6 bases, with 14 bases between. Looking up the rest from reference TRBV7-9 and TRBJ1-4 gives the full variable domain: DTGVSQNPRHKITKRGQNVTFRCDPISEHNRLYWYRQTLGQGPEFLTYFQNEAQLEKSRLLSDRFSAERPKGSFSTLEIQRTEQGDSAMYLCASSLAMAGSDEKLFFGSGTQLSVL.

The rearrangement uses TRBV5-6 and TRBJ2-1; 7 nucleotides match TRBD1. With V trimmed by 4 bases and J by 8 bases, 9 bases remained unmatched. CDR3 length equals 14 residues. Germline CDR1 and CDR2: SGHDT and YYEEEE. In nucleotides, the CDR3 is TGTGCCAGCAGCATAACAGGGGTGGGCGATGAGCAGTTCTTC. Translation gives CASSITGVGDEQFF.

V is TRBV20-1 and J is TRBJ1-4; the match to TRBD1 covers 7 bases. This CDR3 spans 13 amino acids. Unmatched junction bases numbered 7, after V lost 5 bases and J lost 7 bases. Germline loops: CDR1 DFQATT, CDR2 SNEGSKA (reference sequence). CDR3 DNA sequence: TGCAGTGCTCCCGGGACAGCTACTGAAAAACTGTTTTTT. As protein: CSAPGTATEKLFF.

This chain uses TRBV5-8 with TRBJ1-1; perhaps TRBD1 as D (6 bases). The V end lost 6 bases, the J end lost 8 bases, and 17 bases lay between the germline ends. The CDR3 is made up of 13 amino acids. Germline-derived CDR1 and CDR2 are SGHTS and YDEGEE. CDR3 region: CASTTRLQGEAFF. CDR3 DNA: TGTGCCAGCACAACACGGCTACAGGGAGAAGCTTTCTTT.

This chain links TRBV27 with TRBJ2-7; TRBD2 agrees at 7 bases. The CDR3 runs to 15 residues. V lost 3 bases to trimming and J lost 2 bases; unmatched junction nucleotides: 7. Germline CDR1 and CDR2: MNHEY and SMNVEV (reference sequence). The CDR3 reads CASSLELAKTYEQYF. CDR3 coding DNA: TGTGCCAGCAGTTTGGAACTAGCGAAGACCTACGAGCAGTACTTC.

This clonotype was seen more than once but under ten times. The chain uses TRBV29-1 and TRBJ2-3; D assignment may be TRBD1 or TRBD2 (5 bases each). CDR3 size: 13 residues. CDR1 and CDR2 from the germline V gene are SQVTM and ANQGSEA. V was cut by 4 bases and J by 1 base, with 9 bases left in between. The CDR3 region has the DNA TGCAGCGTTGCGGGGCGGGGCACAGATACGCAGTATTTT. Amino acid sequence: CSVAGRGTDTQYF.

This clonotype came up a few times. The gene calls are TRBV6-6 and TRBJ1-1; TRBD1 might be the D (6 bases). Trimming cost V 7 bases and J 0 bases, with 12 bases left between them. There are 14 residues in the CDR3. Germline V gives CDR1 MNHNY, CDR2 SVGAGI (reference sequence). The CDR3 reads CASTTQGLNTEAFF. Written as DNA, the CDR3 is TGTGCCAGCACCACGCAGGGGTTGAACACTGAAGCTTTCTTT.

The CDR3 DNA follows: TGTGCCAGCAGCTCACAGGGAGGCCCCACAGATACGCAGTATTTT. Its protein product is CASSSQGGPTDTQYF. The chain links TRBV7-9 to TRBJ2-3; D possibly matches TRBD1 or TRBD2 (6 bases each). The germline CDR1 and CDR2 sequences are SEHNR and FQNEAQ (reference sequence). Trimming stripped 4 bases from V and 2 bases from J, with 13 bases between. The CDR3 has 15 amino acids.

The chain joins TRBV4-2 to TRBJ1-4; D is possibly TRBD1 (6 bases). Trimming removed 3 bases from V and 5 bases from J, with 13 bases in between. Germline loops: CDR1 LGHNA, CDR2 YNFKEQ. The CDR3 totals 15 residues. The CDR3 is CASSHSNGQNEKLFF. CDR3 DNA sequence: TGTGCCAGCAGCCACTCAAACGGACAGAATGAAAAACTGTTTTTT.

As for this clonotype: The CDR3 does not end in the conserved phenylalanine or tryptophan, so this is likely a read error. The gene calls are TRBV15 and TRBJ2-1; 9 nucleotides agree with TRBD2. Per germline, CDR1 LNHNV and CDR2 YYDKDF (reference sequence). The CDR3 contains 18 residues. V lost 3 bases and J lost 0; bases outside the gene matches: 9. CDR3 coding DNA: TGTGCCACCAGCAGCCCAAACCTAGCGGGGAGCTCCTACAATGAGCAGTTCTGC. This translates into CATSSPNLAGSSYNEQFC.

The table lists this clonotype with a few counts. The chain uses TRBV5-1 and TRBJ2-5; D uncertain. Germline V gives CDR1 SGHRS, CDR2 YFSETQ. V lost 0 bases and J lost 3, with 12 bases in between. This CDR3 contains 15 residues. The CDR3 loop reads CASSLEGPPKETQYF. DNA of the CDR3: TGCGCCAGCAGCTTGGAGGGCCCGCCCAAAGAGACCCAGTACTTC.

This clonotype was found a few times. This chain uses TRBV20-1 with TRBJ2-5; D possibly corresponds to TRBD2 (7 bases). CDR3 length equals 14 residues. Trimming left V 6 bases short and J 5 bases short, with 19 bases between. Germline-derived CDR1 and CDR2 are DFQATT and SNEGSKA (reference sequence). DNA of the CDR3: TGCAGTGCCGACCCGGAGGGGGGGTGGGAGACCCAGTACTTC. It specifies CSADPEGGWETQYF.

This clonotype was recorded a few times. This sequence joins TRBV12-3 or TRBV12-4 and TRBJ1-1; D remains ambiguous. Trimming took 7 bases from V and 1 from J, leaving 10 bases between them. The CDR3 has 13 residues. CDR3 protein: CASTNDANTEAFF. The CDR3 coding sequence is TGTGCCAGCACAAACGACGCGAACACTGAAGCTTTCTTT.

The gene calls are TRBV12-3 or TRBV12-4 and TRBJ2-1; no clear D. CDR3 size: 15 residues. The ends were cut back, 5 bases at V and 13 bases at J, with 24 bases in the middle. CDR3 nucleotides: TGTGCCAGCAGTCCAACACCGCCACCCCCGGTAGAACAGTTCTTC. Protein sequence: CASSPTPPPPVEQFF.

This chain connects TRBV4-2 to TRBJ1-4; D unclear. CDR1 and CDR2 (germline): LGHNA, YNFKEQ. Trimming took off 0 bases at V and 8 bases at J, with 7 bases between the two ends. CDR3 length equals 13 residues. The CDR3 DNA reads as TGTGCCAGCAGCCAAGATGGTTCAGAAAAACTGTTTTTT. Amino acids: CASSQDGSEKLFF.

This clonotype was counted at least ten times. This chain links TRBV6-5 with TRBJ2-5, with a possible D match to TRBD2 (6 bases). The CDR3 extends over 15 amino acids. Trimming left V 4 bases short and J 0 bases short, with 12 bases between. Germline CDR1 MNHEY, CDR2 SVGAGI. DNA of the CDR3: TGTGCCAGCAGTTCGCTCCGGGACTACCAAGAGACCCAGTACTTC. Translated, it gives CASSSLRDYQETQYF.

The chain employs TRBV20-1 and TRBJ2-5, with a weak D call TRBD2 (6 bases). The V gene's germline CDR1 is DFQATT and CDR2 SNEGSKA (reference sequence). V was shortened by 6 bases and J by 5 bases, with 10 bases between the two germline ends. The CDR3 loop spans 11 amino acids. As DNA, the CDR3 is TGCAGTGCCGCGGGGCCCGAGACCCAGTACTTC. Amino acids: CSAAGPETQYF.

This rearrangement joins TRBV5-1 to TRBJ2-7; 7 bases match TRBD1. The CDR3 sequence is 15 residues long. The J segment lost 2 bases and the V segment lost 1 base, leaving 6 bases of the junction unmatched. Germline CDR1 reads SGHRS; CDR2 reads YFSETQ. CDR3 amino acids: CASSLSQGSPYEQYF. In nucleotides, the CDR3 is TGCGCCAGCAGCTTGTCACAGGGGAGCCCCTACGAGCAGTACTTC.

This clonotype was seen a handful of times. CDR3 loop: CASSLGMQGNEQFF. DNA for the CDR3: TGTGCCAGCAGCTTAGGGATGCAGGGCAATGAGCAGTTCTTC. The rearrangement uses TRBV11-2 and TRBJ2-1, with D perhaps matching TRBD1 (5 bases). The CDR3 runs to 14 residues. The V and J ends lost 1 base and 6 bases respectively, with 10 bases between them. In germline, CDR1 is SGHAT, CDR2 FQNNGV.

This rearrangement joins TRBV7-6 to TRBJ1-1; D remains ambiguous. The CDR3 runs to 13 residues. The germline V and J ends were trimmed by 3 bases and 6 bases, with 11 bases remaining between them. Germline V CDR1 and CDR2: SGHVS, FNYEAQ. The CDR3 region is CASSFVRRAEAFF. In nucleotides, the CDR3 is TGTGCCAGCAGCTTCGTCCGGCGGGCTGAAGCTTTCTTT.